The clone carrying this T cell receptor (beta chain) was seen a few times. The antigen is undetermined. The germline gene is not matched at one end of the junction; a read error may be the cause. These data originate in a study of T cells in Graves' hyperthyroidism and ophthalmopathy. Notes on the study in general: Most thyroid clonotypes with frequency above 0.001 were detected in blood.

This CDR3 contains 11 residues. Germline CDR1 is MDHEN and CDR2 is SYDVKM. It was RNA transcripts that yielded the amplified TCR beta CDR3 regions. Using the HTBI primer set, a first-round RT-PCR was run on the TCR CDR3. One entry per CDR3 protein results from TCRdb running MiXCR on the multiplex PCR reads. The sample records some 600,000 distinct CDR3 sequences, approximately 15% being singletons. Disease duration under 2 months; hyperthyroidism patients were aged 18 to 65. Preceding any ophthalmopathy symptoms, the blood sample dates from first hyperthyroidism diagnosis. 9 to 10 ml fresh peripheral blood yielded the PBMCs.

J is TRBJ2-1 and V is TRBV28; 7 bases fit TRBD1. This TCR came from a woman younger than 45 with Graves' hyperthyroidism that later progressed to Graves' ophthalmopathy. The sample comprised blood. Written as DNA, the CDR3 is TGTGCCAGCACCTCGACAGGGCCGGGACTCTTC. Its translation is CASTSTGPGLF.